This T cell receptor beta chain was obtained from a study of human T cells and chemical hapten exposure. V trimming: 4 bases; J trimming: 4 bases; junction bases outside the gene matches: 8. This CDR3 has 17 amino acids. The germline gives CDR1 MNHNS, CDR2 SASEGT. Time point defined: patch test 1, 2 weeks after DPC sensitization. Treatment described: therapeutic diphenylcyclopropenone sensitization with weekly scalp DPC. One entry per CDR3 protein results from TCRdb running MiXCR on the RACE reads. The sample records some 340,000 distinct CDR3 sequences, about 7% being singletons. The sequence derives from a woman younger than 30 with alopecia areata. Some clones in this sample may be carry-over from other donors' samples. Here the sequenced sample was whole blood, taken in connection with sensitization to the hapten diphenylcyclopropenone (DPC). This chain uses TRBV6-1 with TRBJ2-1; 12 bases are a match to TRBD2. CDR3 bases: TGTGCCAGCAGTGGACTAGCGGGGGCCCCCGGGTACAATGAGCAGTTCTTC. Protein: CASSGLAGAPGYNEQFF.